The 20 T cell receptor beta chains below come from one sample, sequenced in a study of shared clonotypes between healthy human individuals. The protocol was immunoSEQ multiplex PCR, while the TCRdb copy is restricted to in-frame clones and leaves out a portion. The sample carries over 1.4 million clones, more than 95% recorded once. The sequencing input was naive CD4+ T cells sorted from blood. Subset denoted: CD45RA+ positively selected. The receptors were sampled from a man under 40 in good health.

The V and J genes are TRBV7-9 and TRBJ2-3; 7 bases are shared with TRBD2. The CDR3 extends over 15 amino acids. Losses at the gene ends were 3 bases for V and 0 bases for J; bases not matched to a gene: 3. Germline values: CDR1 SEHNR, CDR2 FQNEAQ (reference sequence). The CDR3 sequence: CASSLGTISTDTQYF. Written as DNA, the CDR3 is TGTGCCAGCAGCTTGGGGACTATAAGCACAGATACGCAGTATTTT.

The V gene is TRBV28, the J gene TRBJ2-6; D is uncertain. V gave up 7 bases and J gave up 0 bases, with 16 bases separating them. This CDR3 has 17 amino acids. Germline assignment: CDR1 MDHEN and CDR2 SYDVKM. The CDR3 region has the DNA TGTGCCAGCACGGACCTATCCGGGTACTCTGGGGCCAACGTCCTGACTTTC. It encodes CASTDLSGYSGANVLTF.

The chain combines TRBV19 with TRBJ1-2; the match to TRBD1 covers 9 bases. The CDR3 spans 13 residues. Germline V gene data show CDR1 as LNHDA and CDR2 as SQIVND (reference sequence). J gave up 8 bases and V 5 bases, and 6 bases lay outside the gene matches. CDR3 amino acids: CASSPRDRDGYTF. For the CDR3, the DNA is TGTGCCAGTAGTCCCCGGGACAGGGACGGCTACACCTTC.

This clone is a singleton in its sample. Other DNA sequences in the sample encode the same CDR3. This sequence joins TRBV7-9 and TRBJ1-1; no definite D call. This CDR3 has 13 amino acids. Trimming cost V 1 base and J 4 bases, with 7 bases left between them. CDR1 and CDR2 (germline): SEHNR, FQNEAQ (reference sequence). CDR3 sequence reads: CASSLEGPTEAFF. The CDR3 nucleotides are TGTGCCAGCAGCTTAGAGGGTCCCACTGAAGCTTTCTTT.

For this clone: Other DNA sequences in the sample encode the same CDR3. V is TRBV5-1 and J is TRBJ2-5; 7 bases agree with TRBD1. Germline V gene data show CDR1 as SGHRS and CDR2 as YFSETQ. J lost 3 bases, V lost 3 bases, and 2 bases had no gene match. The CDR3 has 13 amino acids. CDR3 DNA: TGCGCCAGCAGCTCGGGGACAGAAGAGACCCAGTACTTC. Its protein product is CASSSGTEETQYF.

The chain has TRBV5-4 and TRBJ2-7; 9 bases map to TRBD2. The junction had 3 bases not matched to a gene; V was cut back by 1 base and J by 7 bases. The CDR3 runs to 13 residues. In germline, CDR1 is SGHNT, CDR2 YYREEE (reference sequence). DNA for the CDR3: TGTGCCAGCAGCTTGAGGCTAGCGGGAGAGCAGTACTTC. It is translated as CASSLRLAGEQYF.

The CDR3 bases are TGTGCCAGCAGTTCCACTAGCGGCACTAGCACAGATACGCAGTATTTT. As protein: CASSSTSGTSTDTQYF. V and J are TRBV28 and TRBJ2-3, with 8 bases identical to TRBD2. The germline CDR1 and CDR2 sequences are MDHEN and SYDVKM. The V gene end was trimmed by 4 bases and the J gene end by 0 bases; junction bases not matched to a gene: 6. The CDR3 runs 16 residues.

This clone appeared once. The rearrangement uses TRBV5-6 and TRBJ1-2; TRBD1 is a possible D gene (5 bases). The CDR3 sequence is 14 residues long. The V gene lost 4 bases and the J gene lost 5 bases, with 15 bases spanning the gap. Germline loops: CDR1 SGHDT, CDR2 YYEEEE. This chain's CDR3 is CASSPGSVGYGYTF. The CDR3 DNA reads TGTGCCAGCAGCCCAGGGTCGGTGGGTTATGGCTACACCTTC. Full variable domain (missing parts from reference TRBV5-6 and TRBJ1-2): DAGVTQSPTHLIKTRGQQVTLRCSPKSGHDTVSWYQQALGQGPQFIFQYYEEEERQRGNFPDRFSGHQFPNYSSELNVNALLLGDSALYLCASSPGSVGYGYTFGSGTRLTVV.

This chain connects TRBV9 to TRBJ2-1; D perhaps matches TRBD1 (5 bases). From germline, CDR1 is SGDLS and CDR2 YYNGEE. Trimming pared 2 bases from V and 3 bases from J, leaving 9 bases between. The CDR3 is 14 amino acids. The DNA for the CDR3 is TGTGCCAGCAGCGTTGACAGAATCTACAATGAGCAGTTCTTC. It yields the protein CASSVDRIYNEQFF.

The CDR3 region has the DNA TGTGCCAGCAGCCCCGAGGGAATCGCGATCTACGAGCAGTACTTC. Encoded protein: CASSPEGIAIYEQYF. The chain employs TRBV9 and TRBJ2-7; a weak D match, TRBD2 (5 bases). The V gene's germline CDR1 is SGDLS and CDR2 YYNGEE. The CDR3 loop spans 15 amino acids. The V gene lost 4 bases and the J gene lost 3 bases, with 17 bases spanning the gap. The variable domain in full, with the rest retrieved from reference TRBV9 and TRBJ2-7, is DSGVTQTPKHLITATGQRVTLRCSPRSGDLSVYWYQQSLDQGLQFLIQYYNGEERAKGNILERFSAQQFPDLHSELNLSSLELGDSALYFCASSPEGIAIYEQYFGPGTRLTVT.

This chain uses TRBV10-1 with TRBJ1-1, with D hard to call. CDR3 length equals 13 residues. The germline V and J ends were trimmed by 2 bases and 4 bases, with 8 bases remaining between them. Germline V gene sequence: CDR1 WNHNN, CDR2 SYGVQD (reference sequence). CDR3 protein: CASSEALGTEAFF. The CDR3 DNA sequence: TGCGCCAGCAGTGAGGCACTCGGCACTGAAGCTTTCTTT.

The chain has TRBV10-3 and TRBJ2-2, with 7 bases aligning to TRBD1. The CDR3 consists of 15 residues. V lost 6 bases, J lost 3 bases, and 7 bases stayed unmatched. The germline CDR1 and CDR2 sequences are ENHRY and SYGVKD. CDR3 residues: CAIRVTGVDTGELFF. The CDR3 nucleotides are TGTGCCATCAGGGTAACAGGGGTCGACACCGGGGAGCTGTTTTTT.

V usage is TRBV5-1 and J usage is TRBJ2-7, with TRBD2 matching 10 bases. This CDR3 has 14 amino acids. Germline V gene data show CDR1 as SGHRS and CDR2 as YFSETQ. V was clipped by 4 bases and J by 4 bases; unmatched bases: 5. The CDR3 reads CASSQTSGQYEQYF. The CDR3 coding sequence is TGCGCCAGCAGCCAGACTAGCGGGCAATACGAGCAGTACTTC. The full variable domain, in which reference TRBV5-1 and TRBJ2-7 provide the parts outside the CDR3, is KAGVTQTPRYLIKTRGQQVTLSCSPISGHRSVSWYQQTPGQGLQFLFEYFSETQRNKGNFPGRFSGRQFSNSRSEMNVSTLELGDSALYLCASSQTSGQYEQYFGPGTRLTVT.

The CDR3 sequence: CASSRSGGGQYNEQFF. The CDR3, as DNA: TGTGCCAGCAGCCGGTCCGGGGGGGGCCAATACAATGAGCAGTTCTTC. The V and J genes are TRBV4-2 and TRBJ2-1, with TRBD2 matching 8 bases. V lost 4 bases to trimming and J lost 4 bases; unmatched junction nucleotides: 9. Germline CDR1 reads LGHNA; CDR2 reads YNFKEQ. The CDR3 spans 16 residues.

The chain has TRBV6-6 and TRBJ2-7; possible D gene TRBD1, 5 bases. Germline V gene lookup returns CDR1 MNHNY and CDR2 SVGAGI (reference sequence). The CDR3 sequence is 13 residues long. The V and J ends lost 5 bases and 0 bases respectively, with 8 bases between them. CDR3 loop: CASSRQTSYEQYF. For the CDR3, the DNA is TGTGCCAGCAGTCGACAGACCTCCTACGAGCAGTACTTC.

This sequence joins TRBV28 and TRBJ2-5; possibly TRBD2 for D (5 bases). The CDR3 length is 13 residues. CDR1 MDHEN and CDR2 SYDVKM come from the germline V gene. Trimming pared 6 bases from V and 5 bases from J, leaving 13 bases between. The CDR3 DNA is TGTGCCAGCAGCCACTTGCCGGGGGAGACCCAGTACTTC. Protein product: CASSHLPGETQYF. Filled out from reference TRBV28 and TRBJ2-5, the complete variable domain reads DVKVTQSSRYLVKRTGEKVFLECVQDMDHENMFWYRQDPGLGLRLIYFSYDVKMKEKGDIPEGYSVSREKKERFSLILESASTNQTSMYLCASSHLPGETQYFGPGTRLLVL.

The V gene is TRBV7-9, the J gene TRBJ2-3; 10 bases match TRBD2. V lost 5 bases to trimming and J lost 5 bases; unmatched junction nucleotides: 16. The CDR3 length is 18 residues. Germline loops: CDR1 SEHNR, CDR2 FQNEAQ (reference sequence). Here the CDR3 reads CASSPKALAGRRGDTQYF. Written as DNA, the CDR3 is TGTGCCAGCAGCCCGAAGGCACTAGCGGGACGGAGGGGAGATACGCAGTATTTT.

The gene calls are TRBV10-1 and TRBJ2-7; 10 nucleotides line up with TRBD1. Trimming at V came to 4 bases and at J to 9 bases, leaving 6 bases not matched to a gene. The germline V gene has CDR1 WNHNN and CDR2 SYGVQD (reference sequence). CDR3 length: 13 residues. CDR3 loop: CASSAGQGGWQYF. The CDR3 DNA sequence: TGCGCCAGCAGTGCAGGACAGGGGGGGTGGCAGTACTTC.

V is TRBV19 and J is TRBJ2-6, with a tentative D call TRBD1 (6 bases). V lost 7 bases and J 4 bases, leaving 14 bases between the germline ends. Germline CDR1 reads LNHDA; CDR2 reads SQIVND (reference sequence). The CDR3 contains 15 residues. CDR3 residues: CASTQAGAGANVLTF. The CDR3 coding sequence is TGTGCCAGTACCCAGGCAGGGGCAGGGGCCAACGTCCTGACTTTC.

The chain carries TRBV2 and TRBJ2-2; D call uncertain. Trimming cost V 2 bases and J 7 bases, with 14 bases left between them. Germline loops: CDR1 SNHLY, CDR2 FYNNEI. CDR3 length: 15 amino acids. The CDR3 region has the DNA TGTGCCAGCAGTGAATTGAGGTTCACGTACGGGGAGCTGTTTTTT. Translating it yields CASSELRFTYGELFF.